What follows are 27 T cell receptor beta chains derived from one specimen sequenced in a study of OX40 agonist ivuxolimab in advanced cancers. The assay was immunoSEQ multiplex PCR, and TCRdb's table has in-frame clones only and misses some. The table lists 25,000 to 30,000 clones, around 87% of them singletons. Sequencing was performed on CD4+ or CD8+ T cells sorted from blood, taken in a trial of the OX40 agonist ivuxolimab. These receptors all come from an adult with an advanced solid tumor such as melanoma, head and neck, liver or kidney cancer.

A single count supports this clone. J is TRBJ1-1 and V is TRBV5-5; D is unclear. The germline gives CDR1 SGHKS, CDR2 YYEKEE (reference sequence). V lost 2 bases, J lost 8 bases, and 16 bases lay in between. This CDR3 spans 14 amino acids. The CDR3 region is CASSFGVTPVEAFF. The CDR3 DNA follows: TGTGCCAGCAGCTTTGGGGTCACACCCGTCGAAGCTTTCTTT.

In this sample, this clone turned up once. The chain employs TRBV15 and TRBJ1-2; D gene uncertain. Trimming left V 0 bases short and J 8 bases short, with 13 bases between. Germline V gene sequence: CDR1 LNHNV, CDR2 YYDKDF (reference sequence). The CDR3 is made up of 14 amino acids. The CDR3 DNA reads as TGTGCCACCAGCAGAGATCGGGCGACAAAGGGCTACACCTTC. Amino acids: CATSRDRATKGYTF.

The chain uses TRBV11-2 and TRBJ1-1; D is undetermined. The CDR3 loop spans 16 amino acids. V lost 1 base, J lost 0 bases, and 12 bases lay in between. Germline lookup yields CDR1 SGHAT and CDR2 FQNNGV. The CDR3 DNA is TGTGCCAGCAGCTTAGTTGGCCGCACCATGAACACTGAAGCTTTCTTT. Its protein product is CASSLVGRTMNTEAFF.

The gene calls are TRBV7-2 and TRBJ1-6, with D possibly being TRBD1 (5 bases). Trimming stripped 5 bases from V and 8 bases from J, with 16 bases between. CDR3 size: 15 residues. CDR1 is SGHTA and CDR2 is FQGNSA in the germline V gene. The DNA for the CDR3 is TGTGCCAGCAGCGTCCGGGACGGAGGTTATTCACCCCTCCACTTT. Translated, it gives CASSVRDGGYSPLHF.

V usage is TRBV11-2 and J usage is TRBJ2-7; perhaps D is TRBD1 or TRBD2 (5 bases each). V was shortened by 6 bases and J by 3 bases, with 18 bases between the two germline ends. From germline, CDR1 is SGHAT and CDR2 FQNNGV. There are 15 residues in the CDR3. CDR3 residues: CASRAYGTEYYEQYF. The DNA for the CDR3 is TGTGCCAGCAGGGCCTACGGGACCGAATACTACGAGCAGTACTTC.

This chain joins TRBV7-6 and TRBJ2-2; D not certain. The germline V and J ends were trimmed by 11 bases and 6 bases, with 13 bases remaining between them. Germline V gene data show CDR1 as SGHVS and CDR2 as FNYEAQ. This CDR3 spans 12 amino acids. In DNA form, the CDR3 reads TGTGCCTCTCTACGTAGGGCCGGGGAGCTGTTTTTT. Its translation is CASLRRAGELFF.

V is TRBV6-6 and J is TRBJ1-2; unclear D gene. CDR3 length: 13 residues. CDR1 MNHNY and CDR2 SVGAGI come from the germline V gene (reference sequence). V lost 7 bases, J lost 3 bases, and 12 bases lay in between. Here the CDR3 DNA reads TGTGCCAGCACCGCCTTTGGCGACTATGGCTACACCTTC. It encodes CASTAFGDYGYTF.

The chain links TRBV18 to TRBJ1-2; 7 bases align to TRBD1. Germline assignment: CDR1 KGHSH and CDR2 LQKENI. V lost 3 bases, J lost 0 bases, and 7 bases stayed unmatched. This CDR3 is built from 16 residues. CDR3 amino acids: CASSPGTAPSNYGYTF. The CDR3 DNA is TGTGCCAGCTCACCCGGGACAGCACCGTCTAACTATGGCTACACCTTC.

The CDR3 coding sequence is TGTGCCAGCAGCCCTCACCCCGGGACTCACTCGGAGAACATTCAGTACTTC. Amino acid sequence: CASSPHPGTHSENIQYF. V and J are TRBV7-6 and TRBJ2-4; a possible D gene is TRBD2 (6 bases). The CDR3 is 17 residues long. The germline V gene encodes CDR1 SGHVS and CDR2 FNYEAQ. Trimming cost V 5 bases and J 7 bases, with 24 bases left between them. The full variable domain, rest sourced from reference TRBV7-6 and TRBJ2-4, is GAGVSQSPRYKVTKRGQDVALRCDPISGHVSLYWYRQALGQGPEFLTYFNYEAQQDKSGLPNDRFSAERPEGSISTLTIQRTEQRDSAMYRCASSPHPGTHSENIQYFGAGTRLSVL.

This sequence joins TRBV27 and TRBJ2-7; maybe TRBD1 (6 bases). Germline V gene sequence: CDR1 MNHEY, CDR2 SMNVEV (reference sequence). Trimming shortened V by 3 bases and J by 2 bases, and 17 bases separated the two germline ends. The CDR3 is 16 residues long. For the CDR3, the DNA is TGTGCCAGCAGTTTTCTGGGCCAGGGGCATACCTACGAGCAGTACTTC. Encoded protein: CASSFLGQGHTYEQYF.

This clone appeared a few times. V usage is TRBV9 and J usage is TRBJ2-1; D is uncertain. The CDR3 has 12 amino acids. Looked up from germline, CDR1 is SGDLS and CDR2 is YYNGEE. Trimming took off 3 bases at V and 7 bases at J, with 8 bases between the two ends. This CDR3 is CASSATLNEQFF. The DNA of the CDR3 is TGTGCCAGCAGCGCCACCCTGAATGAGCAGTTCTTC.

This chain connects TRBV9 to TRBJ2-5; TRBD1 aligns across 8 bases. CDR1 is SGDLS and CDR2 is YYNGEE in the germline V gene. Losses at the gene ends were 0 bases for V and 7 bases for J; bases not matched to a gene: 8. The CDR3 totals 15 residues. CDR3 region: CASSVDDRGYVTQYF. In nucleotides, the CDR3 is TGTGCCAGCAGCGTAGATGACAGGGGCTATGTGACCCAGTACTTC.

This clone was picked up one time. The CDR3 region has the DNA TGTGCCAGCAGCGTAGGTGGTCAAAGCTCCTACAATGAGCAGTTCTTC. It translates to CASSVGGQSSYNEQFF. The chain carries TRBV9 and TRBJ2-1; D is ambiguous. The germline V gene has CDR1 SGDLS and CDR2 YYNGEE. The CDR3 sequence is 16 residues long. Trimming stripped 0 bases from V and 0 bases from J, with 10 bases between.

V and J are TRBV15 and TRBJ2-5; a weak D match, TRBD2 (5 bases). Germline CDR1 reads LNHNV; CDR2 reads YYDKDF (reference sequence). The CDR3 contains 14 residues. Trimming shortened V by 3 bases and J by 5 bases, and 13 bases separated the two germline ends. The CDR3 sequence: CATSSSKPGETQYF. CDR3 DNA sequence: TGTGCCACCAGCAGTAGTAAACCGGGGGAGACCCAGTACTTC.

This sequence joins TRBV7-6 and TRBJ2-7; 9 bases match TRBD1. Germline CDR1 is SGHVS and CDR2 is FNYEAQ. The CDR3 runs to 15 residues. The junction had 11 bases not matched to a gene; V was cut back by 5 bases and J by 6 bases. The CDR3 region is CASSLMTGGQGEQYF. The CDR3, as DNA: TGTGCCAGCAGCCTTATGACAGGGGGGCAAGGCGAGCAGTACTTC.

The chain combines TRBV11-3 with TRBJ2-3; no firm D call. V lost 3 bases and J 6 bases, leaving 7 bases between the germline ends. The CDR3 extends over 12 amino acids. The germline V gene encodes CDR1 SGHNT and CDR2 YENEEA. DNA of the CDR3: TGTGCCAGCAGCTTGATTTCGGATACGCAGTATTTT. Encoded protein: CASSLISDTQYF.

This chain connects TRBV28 to TRBJ2-5, with 7 bases that match TRBD2. The trim removed 1 base at V and 4 bases at J, leaving 0 bases unmatched. There are 13 residues in the CDR3. The germline V gene has CDR1 MDHEN and CDR2 SYDVKM. The CDR3, as DNA: TGTGCCAGCAGTTTATCGGGGGGAGAGACCCAGTACTTC. This codes for CASSLSGGETQYF.

The V and J genes are TRBV29-1 and TRBJ2-2, with D possibly being TRBD1 (6 bases). The V end was cut by 4 bases, the J end by 7 bases, with 25 bases between. Germline V gene data show CDR1 as SQVTM and CDR2 as ANQGSEA. CDR3 length equals 17 residues. CDR3 in DNA: TGCAGCGTTGCCAGGTCCCCGCGGACAGTCCCCGGCGGGGAGCTGTTTTTT. Encoded protein: CSVARSPRTVPGGELFF.

This clone was found a few times. The V gene is TRBV7-2, the J gene TRBJ1-1; D remains ambiguous. This CDR3 has 15 amino acids. The V end lost 3 bases, the J end lost 0 bases, and 11 bases lay between the germline ends. Germline values: CDR1 SGHTA, CDR2 FQGNSA. CDR3 coding DNA: TGTGCCAGCAGCTTCCCCGGGATACTGAACACTGAAGCTTTCTTT. As protein: CASSFPGILNTEAFF.

The chain uses TRBV28 and TRBJ1-2; D uncertain. The germline gives CDR1 MDHEN, CDR2 SYDVKM. V was shortened by 8 bases and J by 6 bases, with 19 bases between the two germline ends. The CDR3 loop spans 14 amino acids. CDR3 in DNA: TGTGCCAGCCTCTTTGGGGTTGGCCAGGATGGCTACACCTTC. Translation: CASLFGVGQDGYTF.

The rearrangement uses TRBV11-3 and TRBJ2-7; D not resolved. CDR1 is SGHNT and CDR2 is YENEEA in the germline V gene. CDR3 length: 11 amino acids. V lost 5 bases, J lost 3 bases, and 5 bases lay in between. CDR3 sequence: CASSASYEQYF. In DNA, the CDR3 is TGTGCCAGCAGCGCAAGCTACGAGCAGTACTTC.

This chain links TRBV7-9 with TRBJ2-1; D possibly matches TRBD1 or TRBD2 (5 bases each). Looked up from germline, CDR1 is SEHNR and CDR2 is FQNEAQ (reference sequence). V shed 1 base and J shed 8 bases, with 15 bases lying between them. CDR3 length: 15 residues. CDR3 protein: CASSLVGTITYEQFF. The DNA of the CDR3 is TGTGCCAGCAGCTTAGTCGGGACCATAACCTATGAGCAGTTCTTC.

This chain uses TRBV6-6 with TRBJ2-2; TRBD2 might be the D (6 bases). The CDR3 loop spans 14 amino acids. The V gene lost 6 bases and the J gene lost 6 bases, with 14 bases spanning the gap. Germline CDR1 and CDR2: MNHNY and SVGAGI (reference sequence). The CDR3 region has the DNA TGTGCCAGCAGCCCTACCGGAGGGGCCGGGGAGCTGTTTTTT. Translating gives CASSPTGGAGELFF.

The V and J genes are TRBV7-6 and TRBJ2-3; 8 positions agree with TRBD1. V dropped 0 bases and J dropped 0; count of bases not matched to a gene: 2. In germline, CDR1 is SGHVS, CDR2 FNYEAQ. This CDR3 contains 16 residues. The CDR3 DNA sequence: TGTGCCAGCAGCTTAGCGGACAGGGCGAGCACAGATACGCAGTATTTT. This gives the protein CASSLADRASTDTQYF.

The rearrangement uses TRBV5-6 and TRBJ1-2; 8 positions match TRBD1. J lost 7 bases, V lost 2 bases, and 7 bases had no gene match. Germline values: CDR1 SGHDT, CDR2 YYEEEE. This CDR3 contains 14 residues. CDR3 nucleotide sequence: TGTGCCAGCAGCTTTTGGCAGGGGGCAGGTGGCTACACCTTC. Translated, it gives CASSFWQGAGGYTF.

In the case of this clone: One junction end does not reproduce the germline sequence, and a read error may be involved. The rearrangement uses TRBV6-5 and TRBJ2-5, with D possibly matching TRBD2 (5 bases). The CDR3 runs to 13 residues. CDR1 MNHEY and CDR2 SVGAGI come from the germline V gene. CDR3 region: CASSYAGEEAQYF. The DNA of the CDR3 is TGTGCCAGCAGTTATGCCGGGGAAGAGGCCCAGTACTTC.

The rearrangement uses TRBV10-3 and TRBJ2-1, with 9 bases matching TRBD1. CDR1 and CDR2 (germline): ENHRY, SYGVKD. CDR3 length: 13 residues. V shed 6 bases and J 8 bases; nucleotides not matched to a gene: 5. The CDR3 nucleotides read TGTGCCATCAGAACGACAGGGGGGGATGAGCAGTTCTTC. Translated: CAIRTTGGDEQFF.